This TCR beta chain was sequenced during a study of T-cell reconstitution after alpha-beta-depleted transplantation in children. Researchers prepared the TCRbeta library using unique molecular identifiers, the study reports. Each CDR3 protein is one row after TCRdb ran MiXCR on the PCR reads. The sample records around 130,000 distinct CDR3 sequences, 9.7% being singletons. The V gene end was trimmed by 4 bases and the J gene end by 6 bases; junction bases not matched to a gene: 6. The CDR3 extends over 13 amino acids. Germline values: CDR1 DFQATT, CDR2 SNEGSKA (reference sequence). This clonotype has only one observation.

The sequencing used PBMCs, mostly from graft donor cells, collected 180 days after TCRalphabeta/CD19-depleted stem cell transplant. V is TRBV20-1 and J is TRBJ2-3, with 8 bases lining up with TRBD2. The sequence came from a girl in the first two years of life who had a stem cell transplant for combined immunodeficiency, so the T cells may come from the graft donor. The CDR3 protein is CSANSERGDTQYF. The DNA for the CDR3 is TGCAGTGCTAATTCGGAGCGGGGGGATACGCAGTATTTT.